The table lists the clone carrying this T cell receptor (beta chain) with a count of one. A much larger clone lies a single base off, so this may be a read error. The data were taken from a study of tumor-infiltrating lymphocytes in primary liver carcinoma. Unsorted whole blood yielded the blood RNA, and germline DNA was also extracted. Germline CDR1 MNHEY, CDR2 SVGEGT. This CDR3 spans 14 amino acids. J lost 0 bases, V lost 6 bases, and 2 bases had no gene match. A primer matching the constant region was used to make TCR beta cDNA from approximately 520 ng of total RNA. It was through three nested multiplex PCR rounds of slightly modified ARM-PCR that TCR beta libraries arose. The study ran its first two PCR rounds for 9 to 10 cycles each, using TRBV1-TRBV30 forward primers and a C-beta reverse primer. Each CDR3 protein gets one entry after TCRdb re-called the multiplex PCR reads with MiXCR. The repertoire holds around 330,000 distinct CDR3 sequences, with 65% as singletons.

The rearrangement uses TRBV6-2 or TRBV6-3 and TRBJ2-4; 7 bases fit TRBD2. Sequencing was performed on peripheral blood. The TCR comes from a man aged 35 to 55 with primary liver carcinoma and hepatitis B virus infection. CDR3: CASRPSGAKNIQYF. The CDR3 nucleotides read TGTGCCAGCAGACCTAGCGGAGCCAAAAACATTCAGTACTTC.